This T cell receptor beta chain was captured in a study of glioma-infiltrating T cells. The study, taken as a whole, reports: Tissue-blood divergence was below expectation in non-neoplastic patients, above in gliomas.

This clonotype was counted between two and nine times. As yet, its antigen is unknown. TCR alpha and beta CDR3 regions were amplified from RNA using iRepertoire nested multiplex PCR. Input was 100-400 ng of tissue mRNA or PBMC total RNA. From the multiplex PCR reads, TCRdb called clonotypes with MiXCR, one entry per CDR3 protein. Here the sample spans 150,000 to 200,000 distinct CDR3 sequences, roughly two fifths being singletons. The sequenced sample was glioma tissue, nonneoplastic brain tissue, or PBMCs (not recorded which). This clonotype originated in a human donor with low-grade glioma or glioblastoma, undergoing nonglioma brain surgery, or in good health (not recorded which).

The CDR3 region has the DNA TGTGCCAGCAGTGAACTTAGGGAAGGGCAGTTCTTC. Translation: CASSELREGQFF. The genes are TRBV2 and TRBJ2-1; no reliable D call. V was trimmed by 2 bases and J by 12 bases, leaving 11 bases between them. Germline loops: CDR1 SNHLY, CDR2 FYNNEI. The CDR3 is 12 residues long.